One sample yielded the 22 T cell receptor beta chains listed below, sequenced in a study of blood T cell repertoires in COVID-19. Only in-frame clones appear in the TCRdb table, and some are missing; sequencing was by immunoSEQ multiplex PCR. Here the sample spans around 28,000 clones, around 85% being singletons. Sequencing was performed on peripheral blood. The receptors shown here come from a woman of 80 years or more with COVID-19, enrolled during active disease.

The rearrangement joins TRBV5-1 to TRBJ1-1, with D unresolved. Trimming cost V 1 base and J 4 bases, with 8 bases left between them. The CDR3 totals 13 residues. Germline V CDR1 and CDR2: SGHRS, YFSETQ. The CDR3 region is CASSLISGTEAFF. The CDR3 DNA sequence: TGCGCCAGCAGCTTGATTAGCGGCACTGAAGCTTTCTTT.

The CDR3 DNA is TGCGCCAGCAGCTTGGGTGGCATCGGGGAGCAGTTCTTC. It encodes CASSLGGIGEQFF. The chain combines TRBV5-1 with TRBJ2-1, with D hard to call. This CDR3 spans 13 amino acids. The V gene lost 0 bases and the J gene lost 10 bases, with 11 bases spanning the gap. Germline CDR1 reads SGHRS; CDR2 reads YFSETQ.

This clone has only a few counts. This CDR3 reads CASSALPSGGAYEQYF. The DNA of the CDR3 is TGTGCCAGTAGTGCCCTCCCCAGCGGGGGGGCCTACGAGCAGTACTTC. V is TRBV19 and J is TRBJ2-7; 10 nucleotides agree with TRBD2. CDR3 length: 16 residues. Germline lookup yields CDR1 LNHDA and CDR2 SQIVND (reference sequence). V was pared by 5 bases and J by 2 bases, with 9 bases of the junction left unmatched.

The genes are TRBV30 and TRBJ1-5, with 10 bases matching TRBD1. This CDR3 is 16 amino acids long. Germline V CDR1 and CDR2: GTSNPN, SVGIG (reference sequence). J gave up 4 bases and V 0 bases, and 6 bases lay outside the gene matches. CDR3 region: CAWSVQGQGKNQPQHF. CDR3 sequence (DNA): TGTGCCTGGAGTGTACAGGGACAGGGGAAAAATCAGCCCCAGCATTTT. Full variable domain (remainder filled in from reference TRBV30 and TRBJ1-5): SQTIHQWPATLVQPVGSPLSLECTVEGTSNPNLYWYRQAAGRGLQLLFYSVGIGQISSEVPQNLSASRPQDRQFILSSKKLLLSDSGFYLCAWSVQGQGKNQPQHFGDGTRLSIL.

The genes are TRBV5-1 and TRBJ2-2; 8 bases are shared with TRBD1. V shed 2 bases, J shed 4 bases, and the junction held 4 bases outside the gene matches. The CDR3 contains 15 residues. In germline, CDR1 is SGHRS, CDR2 YFSETQ. In DNA form, the CDR3 reads TGCGCCAGCAGCTTCGACAGGGGATTCACCGGGGAGCTGTTTTTT. Translated: CASSFDRGFTGELFF.

Only a few counts were recorded for this clone. The chain is built from TRBV7-6 and TRBJ2-2; a weak D match, TRBD2 (6 bases). This CDR3 contains 16 residues. Trimming cost V 3 bases and J 0 bases, with 11 bases left between them. Germline V gene data show CDR1 as SGHVS and CDR2 as FNYEAQ. CDR3 residues: CASSFSPSANTGELFF. The CDR3 nucleotides are TGTGCCAGCAGCTTTTCTCCTAGCGCGAACACCGGGGAGCTGTTTTTT.

V and J are TRBV12-1 and TRBJ2-1; the D segment call TRBD2 is taken from the table without a DNA check. TRBV12-1 is a known pseudogene. The CDR3 length is 15 residues. The CDR3 DNA reads TGTGCCAGCAGCACTCGGGGACTAGGTAACGATGAGCAGTTCTTC. Its protein product is CASSTRGLGNDEQFF.

The V gene is TRBV6-5, the J gene TRBJ2-2; TRBD1 agrees at 7 bases. There are 13 residues in the CDR3. With 6 bases clipped from V and 5 bases from J, the junction kept 3 bases outside the gene matches. Germline values: CDR1 MNHEY, CDR2 SVGAGI. This CDR3 is CASSPQGTGELFF. In nucleotides, the CDR3 is TGTGCCAGCAGCCCACAGGGGACCGGGGAGCTGTTTTTT.

The J gene is TRBJ1-5, the V gene TRBV12-3 or TRBV12-4, with unresolved D. The CDR3 sequence is 12 residues long. Trimming removed 6 bases at V and 3 bases at J, with 6 bases between. The CDR3 loop is CASRQFNQPQHF. As DNA, the CDR3 is TGTGCCAGCAGACAGTTCAATCAGCCCCAGCATTTT.

V gene TRBV7-9 combines with J gene TRBJ1-2, with D uncertain. The V and J ends lost 0 bases and 8 bases respectively, with 13 bases between them. This CDR3 has 14 amino acids. From germline, CDR1 is SEHNR and CDR2 FQNEAQ (reference sequence). CDR3 amino acids: CASSLALGERGYTF. Written as DNA, the CDR3 is TGTGCCAGCAGCTTAGCGCTCGGGGAAAGAGGCTACACCTTC.

The V call is TRBV4-2, the J call TRBJ1-2; no definite D call. The CDR3 runs to 16 residues. With 2 bases removed from V and 3 bases from J, the gap between germline ends came to 16 bases. Germline V gene sequence: CDR1 LGHNA, CDR2 YNFKEQ. CDR3 region: CASSQSRGQPYYGYTF. In DNA, the CDR3 is TGTGCCAGCAGCCAAAGTCGGGGTCAACCCTACTATGGCTACACCTTC.

V gene TRBV6-5 combines with J gene TRBJ1-6; perhaps TRBD1 as D (5 bases). Germline V gene sequence: CDR1 MNHEY, CDR2 SVGAGI. This CDR3 has 15 residues. The V end was cut by 2 bases, the J end by 6 bases, with 11 bases between. The CDR3 sequence is CASSYGGAGNSPLHF. The CDR3, as DNA: TGTGCCAGCAGTTACGGAGGGGCGGGTAATTCACCCCTCCACTTT.

The chain joins TRBV9 to TRBJ2-1; D not certain. Trimming cost V 4 bases and J 0 bases, with 5 bases left between them. The CDR3 contains 13 residues. CDR1 is SGDLS and CDR2 is YYNGEE in the germline V gene. CDR3 bases: TGTGCCAGCAGCCCTAGCTCCTACAATGAGCAGTTCTTC. Translation gives CASSPSSYNEQFF.

V gene TRBV7-6 combines with J gene TRBJ2-7, with 9 bases aligning to TRBD2. The J segment lost 5 bases and the V segment lost 2 bases, leaving 7 bases of the junction unmatched. In germline, CDR1 is SGHVS, CDR2 FNYEAQ. The CDR3 sequence is 15 residues long. CDR3 nucleotide sequence: TGTGCCAGCAGCTTAAGGACTAGCGCCATAAACGAGCAGTACTTC. Amino acids: CASSLRTSAINEQYF.

The genes are TRBV5-1 and TRBJ2-2, with 10 positions matching TRBD2. The junction had 9 bases not matched to a gene; V was cut back by 4 bases and J by 6 bases. This CDR3 has 16 residues. Per the germline V gene, CDR1 is SGHRS and CDR2 is YFSETQ. The CDR3 loop reads CASSPLSGGAPGELFF. The CDR3 nucleotides read TGCGCCAGCAGCCCCTTAAGCGGGGGGGCCCCCGGGGAGCTGTTTTTT.

The chain joins TRBV2 to TRBJ2-1; 11 bases map to TRBD1. Germline V gene data show CDR1 as SNHLY and CDR2 as FYNNEI. This CDR3 has 15 residues. V was clipped by 2 bases and J by 8 bases; unmatched bases: 5. DNA of the CDR3: TGTGCCAGCAGTGAAAAGGACAGGGGGCTCGATGAGCAGTTCTTC. It is translated as CASSEKDRGLDEQFF.

The rearrangement uses TRBV15 and TRBJ2-5, with D perhaps matching TRBD1 (5 bases). The germline V gene has CDR1 LNHNV and CDR2 YYDKDF (reference sequence). Deletions cut 5 bases from V and 2 bases from J, with 18 bases between. The CDR3 length is 16 residues. In DNA, the CDR3 is TGTGCCACCAGCGGAGCATCGGCAGGGCGTCAAGAGACCCAGTACTTC. It is translated as CATSGASAGRQETQYF.

The rearrangement uses TRBV5-1 and TRBJ2-1; a weak D match, TRBD1 (6 bases). Per germline, CDR1 SGHRS and CDR2 YFSETQ. V lost 4 bases to trimming and J lost 5 bases, with 13 bases between them. This CDR3 region has 14 residues. The CDR3 sequence: CASSVLQGNNEQFF. Here the CDR3 DNA reads TGCGCCAGCAGCGTCTTACAGGGCAACAATGAGCAGTTCTTC.

The chain carries TRBV30 and TRBJ2-7; 11 bases match TRBD1. The CDR3 has 14 residues. Germline loops: CDR1 GTSNPN, CDR2 SVGIG (reference sequence). J was trimmed by 8 bases and V by 5 bases; bases with no gene match: 11. The CDR3 protein is CAWGEDRGRGQQYF. In nucleotides, the CDR3 is TGTGCCTGGGGTGAGGACAGGGGGCGGGGGCAGCAGTACTTC.

The chain is built from TRBV7-9 and TRBJ1-2; D is unclear. The V gene's germline CDR1 is SEHNR and CDR2 FQNEAQ (reference sequence). The CDR3 is 14 residues long. Trimming shortened V by 5 bases and J by 1 base, and 11 bases separated the two germline ends. The CDR3 spells CASSALLRNYGYTF. For the CDR3, the DNA is TGTGCCAGCAGCGCGCTCTTGCGTAACTATGGCTACACCTTC.

The chain is built from TRBV27 and TRBJ2-3; 7 nucleotides match TRBD1. CDR3 size: 13 residues. The V and J ends lost 5 bases and 9 bases, in that order; junction bases with no gene match: 8. The germline V gene encodes CDR1 MNHEY and CDR2 SMNVEV (reference sequence). The CDR3 DNA is TGTGCCAGCAGTCAGACGACAGGGAACACGCAGTATTTT. It is translated as CASSQTTGNTQYF.

The CDR3 protein is CASARGSSYEQYF. The CDR3, as DNA: TGTGCCAGCGCCCGGGGGAGCTCCTACGAGCAGTACTTC. The chain is built from TRBV6-5 and TRBJ2-7, with D tentatively TRBD2 (6 bases). CDR3 length: 13 amino acids. V was pared by 8 bases and J by 0 bases, with 11 bases between. Germline loops: CDR1 MNHEY, CDR2 SVGAGI.